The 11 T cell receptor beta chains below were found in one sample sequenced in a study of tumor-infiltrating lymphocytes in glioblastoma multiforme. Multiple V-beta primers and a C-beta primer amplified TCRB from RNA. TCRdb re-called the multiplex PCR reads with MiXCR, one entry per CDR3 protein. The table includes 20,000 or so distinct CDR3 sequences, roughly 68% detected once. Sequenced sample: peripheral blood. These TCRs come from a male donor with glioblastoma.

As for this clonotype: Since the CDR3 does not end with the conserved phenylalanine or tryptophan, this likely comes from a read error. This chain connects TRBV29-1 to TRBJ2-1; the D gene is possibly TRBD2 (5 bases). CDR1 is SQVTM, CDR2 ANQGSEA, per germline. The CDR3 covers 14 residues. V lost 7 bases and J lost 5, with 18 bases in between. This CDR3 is CSAPRGGRNNEQFI. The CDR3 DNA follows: TGCAGCGCTCCAAGAGGAGGCCGGAACAATGAGCAGTTCATC.

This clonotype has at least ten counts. CDR3 nucleotides: TGTGCCACCAGTGATTGGACAGGGCAGGGTGAGCAGTTCTTC. Its protein is CATSDWTGQGEQFF. V usage is TRBV24-1 and J usage is TRBJ2-1; 8 bases line up with TRBD1. The germline V gene has CDR1 KGHDR and CDR2 SFDVKD. The CDR3 is made up of 14 amino acids. The ends lost 2 bases at V and 9 bases at J; junction bases unmatched: 5.

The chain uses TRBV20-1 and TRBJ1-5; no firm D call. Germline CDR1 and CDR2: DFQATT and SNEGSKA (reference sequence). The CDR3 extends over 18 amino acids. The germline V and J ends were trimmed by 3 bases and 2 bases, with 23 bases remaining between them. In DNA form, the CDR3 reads TGCAGTGCTAGTGAGTTCCGTTTTTGGGGAATGGGCAATCAGCCCCAGCATTTT. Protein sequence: CSASEFRFWGMGNQPQHF.

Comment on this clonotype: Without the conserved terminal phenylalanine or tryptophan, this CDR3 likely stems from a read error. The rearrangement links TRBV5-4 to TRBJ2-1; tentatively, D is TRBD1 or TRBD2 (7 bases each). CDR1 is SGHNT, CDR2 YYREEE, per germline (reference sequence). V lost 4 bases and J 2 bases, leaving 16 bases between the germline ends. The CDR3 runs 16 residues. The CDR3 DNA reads TGTGCCAGCAGCGGGGAGGGGGCTCTTCCCTACAATGAGCAGTTCTCC. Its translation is CASSGEGALPYNEQFS.

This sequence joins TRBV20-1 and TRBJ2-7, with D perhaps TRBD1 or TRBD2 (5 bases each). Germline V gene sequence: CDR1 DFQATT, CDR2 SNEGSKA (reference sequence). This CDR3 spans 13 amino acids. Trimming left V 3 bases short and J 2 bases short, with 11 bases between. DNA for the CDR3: TGCAGTGCTAGGCCGGGACGGGCCTACGAGCAGTACTTC. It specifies CSARPGRAYEQYF.

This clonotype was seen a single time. CDR3: CASSTLGTGPHYEQYF. In DNA, the CDR3 is TGTGCCAGCAGTACCCTAGGGACAGGGCCTCACTACGAGCAGTACTTC. The chain joins TRBV6-5 to TRBJ2-7, with 9 nucleotides matching TRBD1. CDR1 and CDR2 (germline): MNHEY, SVGAGI. Trimming at V came to 5 bases and at J to 3 bases, leaving 11 bases not matched to a gene. The CDR3 is 16 amino acids.

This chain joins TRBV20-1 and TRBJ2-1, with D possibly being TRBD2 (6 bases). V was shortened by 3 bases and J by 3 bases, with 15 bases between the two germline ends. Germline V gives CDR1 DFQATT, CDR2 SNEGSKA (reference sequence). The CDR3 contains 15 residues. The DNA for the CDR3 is TGCAGTGCTAGGGACGGGAGTCCCCTCTACAATGAGCAGTTCTTC. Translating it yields CSARDGSPLYNEQFF.

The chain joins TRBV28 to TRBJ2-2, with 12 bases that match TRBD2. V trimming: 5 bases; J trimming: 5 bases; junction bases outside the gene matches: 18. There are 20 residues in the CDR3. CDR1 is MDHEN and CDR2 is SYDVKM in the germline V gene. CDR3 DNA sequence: TGTGCCAGCAGTCCTACCCTGGGACTAGCGGGCTCAGTTGGGACCGGGGAGCTGTTTTTT. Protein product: CASSPTLGLAGSVGTGELFF.

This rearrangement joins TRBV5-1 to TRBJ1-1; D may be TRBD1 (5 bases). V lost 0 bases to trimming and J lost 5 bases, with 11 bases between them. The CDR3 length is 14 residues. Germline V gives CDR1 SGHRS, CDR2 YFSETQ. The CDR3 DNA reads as TGCGCCAGCAGCTTGGATCTTTGGGGGACTGAAGCTTTCTTT. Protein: CASSLDLWGTEAFF.

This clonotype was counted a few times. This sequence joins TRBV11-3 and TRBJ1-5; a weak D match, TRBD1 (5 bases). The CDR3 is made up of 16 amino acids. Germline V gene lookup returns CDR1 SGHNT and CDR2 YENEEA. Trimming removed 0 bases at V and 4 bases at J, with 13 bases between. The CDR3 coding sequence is TGTGCCAGCAGCTTAGATATACAAGGGGATAATCAGCCCCAGCATTTT. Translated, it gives CASSLDIQGDNQPQHF. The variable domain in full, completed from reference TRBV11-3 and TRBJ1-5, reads EAGVVQSPRYKIIEKKQPVAFWCNPISGHNTLYWYLQNLGQGPELLIRYENEEAVDDSQLPKDRFSAERLKGVDSTLKIQPAELGDSAVYLCASSLDIQGDNQPQHFGDGTRLSIL.

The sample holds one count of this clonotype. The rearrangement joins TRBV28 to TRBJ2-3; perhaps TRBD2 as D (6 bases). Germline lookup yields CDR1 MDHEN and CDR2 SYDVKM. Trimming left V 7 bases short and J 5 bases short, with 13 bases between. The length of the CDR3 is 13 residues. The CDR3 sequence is CASTLDGRDTQYF. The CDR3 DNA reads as TGTGCCAGCACCTTGGACGGGAGAGATACGCAGTATTTT. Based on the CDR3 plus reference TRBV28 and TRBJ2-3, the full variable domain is DVKVTQSSRYLVKRTGEKVFLECVQDMDHENMFWYRQDPGLGLRLIYFSYDVKMKEKGDIPEGYSVSREKKERFSLILESASTNQTSMYLCASTLDGRDTQYFGPGTRLTVL.